This entry lists 32 T cell receptor beta chains sequenced from one sample in a study of cytomegalovirus exposure and HLA in healthy donors. Sequencing used immunoSEQ multiplex PCR; TCRdb keeps in-frame clones, though not all of them. The sample comprises 150,000 to 200,000 clones, around 85% of which are singletons, and under 2.5% rests with the top ten. Sequenced sample: PBMCs. These receptors were taken from a man aged 30-40 years in good health and CMV-seropositive.

Many counts were recorded for this clone. V and J are TRBV5-1 and TRBJ1-2; 10 nucleotides match TRBD1. V gave up 4 bases and J gave up 5 bases; unmatched junction bases: 20. This CDR3 comprises 19 residues. Germline V gene sequence: CDR1 SGHRS, CDR2 YFSETQ. The CDR3: CASSPEVGQGKIGWYGYTF. In DNA, the CDR3 is TGCGCCAGCAGCCCGGAGGTGGGACAGGGGAAAATCGGATGGTATGGCTACACCTTC.

This sequence joins TRBV5-4 and TRBJ2-7; 9 bases line up with TRBD1. Germline V gives CDR1 SGHNT, CDR2 YYREEE (reference sequence). The CDR3 extends over 14 amino acids. V lost 4 bases and J lost 4; bases outside the gene matches: 6. For the CDR3, the DNA is TGTGCCAGCAGCCCCCGACAGGGGGTGTACGAGCAGTACTTC. This codes for CASSPRQGVYEQYF.

J is TRBJ2-6 and V is TRBV11-3, with a possible D match to TRBD2 (6 bases). Germline V lookup: CDR1 SGHNT, CDR2 YENEEA. This CDR3 has 16 amino acids. Trimming removed 2 bases from V and 4 bases from J, with 12 bases in between. CDR3 residues: CASSLLGGSGANVLTF. In DNA form, the CDR3 reads TGTGCCAGCAGCTTACTGGGGGGATCCGGGGCCAACGTCCTGACTTTC.

The chain carries TRBV4-3 and TRBJ1-5, with 7 bases aligning to TRBD1. CDR3 size: 17 residues. V shed 3 bases and J 0 bases; nucleotides not matched to a gene: 8. From germline, CDR1 is LGHNA and CDR2 YSLEER. The CDR3 loop is CASSQDARGYSNQPQHF. The CDR3 DNA sequence: TGCGCCAGCAGCCAGGACGCCAGGGGGTATAGCAATCAGCCCCAGCATTTT.

The V and J genes are TRBV7-8 and TRBJ1-6; weak D call: TRBD1 (5 bases). This CDR3 region has 18 residues. V was shortened by 5 bases and J by 3 bases, with 20 bases between the two germline ends. CDR1 SGHVS and CDR2 FQNEAQ come from the germline V gene. The CDR3: CASSPKSLPGDYNSPLHF. The CDR3 DNA sequence: TGTGCCAGCAGCCCGAAATCCCTACCGGGGGACTATAATTCACCCCTCCACTTT.

This clone was seen a handful of times. The gene calls are TRBV6-5 and TRBJ2-1; TRBD1 might be the D (6 bases). The V and J ends lost 5 bases and 6 bases respectively, with 11 bases between them. The CDR3 is 13 residues long. Germline CDR1 and CDR2: MNHEY and SVGAGI. Here the CDR3 reads CASSPGDVNEQFF. Written as DNA, the CDR3 is TGTGCCAGCAGTCCAGGGGACGTCAATGAGCAGTTCTTC.

This clone was picked up one time. The V and J genes are TRBV5-4 and TRBJ1-3, with TRBD1 matching 9 bases. Per germline, CDR1 SGHNT and CDR2 YYREEE (reference sequence). J gave up 3 bases and V 4 bases, and 5 bases lay outside the gene matches. This CDR3 spans 15 amino acids. CDR3 DNA sequence: TGTGCCAGCAGCGTGGACAGGGGAGGTGGAAACACCATATATTTT. Its protein product is CASSVDRGGGNTIYF. Full variable domain (outside the CDR3, taken from reference TRBV5-4 and TRBJ1-3): ETGVTQSPTHLIKTRGQQVTLRCSSQSGHNTVSWYQQALGQGPQFIFQYYREEENGRGNFPPRFSGLQFPNYSSELNVNALELDDSALYLCASSVDRGGGNTIYFGEGSWLTVV.

The chain couples TRBV25-1 to TRBJ2-5; D unresolved. V lost 1 base, J lost 5 bases, and 5 bases lay in between. Germline-derived CDR1 and CDR2 are MGHDK and SYGVNS. The CDR3 has 12 residues. CDR3 sequence: CASSESPETQYF. Here the CDR3 DNA reads TGTGCCAGCAGTGAATCCCCGGAGACCCAGTACTTC.

V is TRBV29-1 and J is TRBJ2-1; TRBD2 is a possible D gene (5 bases). The ends were cut back, 3 bases at V and 7 bases at J, with 7 bases in the middle. The germline V gene has CDR1 SQVTM and CDR2 ANQGSEA. The CDR3 is 11 amino acids. CDR3 nucleotides: TGCAGCGTTGACACGGGGAATGAGCAGTTCTTC. Amino acids: CSVDTGNEQFF.

This clone was observed a few times. The rearrangement links TRBV18 to TRBJ2-7; a weak D match, TRBD2 (5 bases). The CDR3 spans 14 residues. Germline CDR1 reads KGHSH; CDR2 reads LQKENI. V lost 0 bases and J 3 bases, leaving 9 bases between the germline ends. The CDR3 sequence: CASSPPTGNYEQYF. The CDR3 DNA reads as TGTGCCAGCTCACCACCGACGGGGAACTACGAGCAGTACTTC.

This chain connects TRBV7-9 to TRBJ2-5; D remains ambiguous. The CDR3 sequence is 14 residues long. Germline loops: CDR1 SEHNR, CDR2 FQNEAQ (reference sequence). The V gene lost 0 bases and the J gene lost 7 bases, with 12 bases spanning the gap. The CDR3 region has the DNA TGTGCCAGCAGCTTAGCGCCGAGCCCCGGGACCCAGTACTTC. It specifies CASSLAPSPGTQYF.

The chain's CDR3 is CASGRLSGYTF. The CDR3 nucleotides are TGTGCCAGCGGGAGGTTGTCTGGCTACACCTTC. This rearrangement joins TRBV7-6 to TRBJ1-2, with no clear D. Germline-derived CDR1 and CDR2 are SGHVS and FNYEAQ. Trimming removed 8 bases at V and 7 bases at J, with 11 bases between. The CDR3 totals 11 residues.

The chain links TRBV11-2 to TRBJ2-5, with D possibly being TRBD2 (6 bases). The CDR3 extends over 14 amino acids. V lost 0 bases and J 5 bases, leaving 10 bases between the germline ends. Per germline, CDR1 SGHAT and CDR2 FQNNGV. CDR3 sequence reads: CASSLDMGGETQYF. CDR3 nucleotide sequence: TGTGCCAGCAGCTTAGACATGGGGGGTGAGACCCAGTACTTC.

The chain employs TRBV7-3 and TRBJ2-5; perhaps TRBD2 as D (7 bases). The germline V and J ends were trimmed by 6 bases and 5 bases, with 19 bases remaining between them. This CDR3 is 15 amino acids long. Germline V CDR1 and CDR2: SGHTA, FQGTGA. The CDR3, as DNA: TGTGCCAGCAGTCAAGGGGGGGAAACGGGGGAGACCCAGTACTTC. Its translation is CASSQGGETGETQYF.

The V gene is TRBV2, the J gene TRBJ1-4, with D perhaps matching TRBD1 (6 bases). This CDR3 is built from 15 residues. Trimming left V 3 bases short and J 0 bases short, with 8 bases between. In germline, CDR1 is SNHLY, CDR2 FYNNEI. CDR3 sequence: CASSEDSATNEKLFF. Here the CDR3 DNA reads TGTGCCAGCAGTGAGGACAGTGCAACTAATGAAAAACTGTTTTTT. Variable domain in full (rest from reference TRBV2 and TRBJ1-4): EPEVTQTPSHQVTQMGQEVILRCVPISNHLYFYWYRQILGQKVEFLVSFYNNEISEKSEIFDDQFSVERPDGSNFTLKIRSTKLEDSAMYFCASSEDSATNEKLFFGSGTQLSVL.

The chain carries TRBV7-9 and TRBJ1-4, with 8 bases aligning to TRBD1. This CDR3 comprises 14 residues. Germline V lookup: CDR1 SEHNR, CDR2 FQNEAQ (reference sequence). Trimming took 4 bases from V and 4 from J; bases not matched to a gene: 2. The CDR3: CASSSGQDNEKLFF. As DNA, the CDR3 is TGTGCCAGCAGCTCGGGACAGGATAATGAAAAACTGTTTTTT.

J is TRBJ1-5 and V is TRBV27; 10 nucleotides agree with TRBD1. CDR1 is MNHEY and CDR2 is SMNVEV in the germline V gene (reference sequence). This CDR3 spans 14 amino acids. The ends lost 5 bases at V and 7 bases at J; junction bases unmatched: 5. The DNA for the CDR3 is TGTGCCAGCAGTGACGGACAGGGGGGCCAGCCCCAGCATTTT. This codes for CASSDGQGGQPQHF.

This chain uses TRBV13 with TRBJ1-2; no clear D. Germline values: CDR1 PRHDT, CDR2 FYEKMQ (reference sequence). The CDR3 has 14 residues. V dropped 5 bases and J dropped 3 bases, with 13 bases sitting between them. The CDR3 spells CASSLGRADYGYTF. Here the CDR3 DNA reads TGTGCCAGCAGCCTGGGGAGGGCGGACTATGGCTACACCTTC.

About this clone itself: Its ends do not fully match the called genes, so a read error is possible. The chain links TRBV7-7 to TRBJ2-1; 9 positions match TRBD2. Germline CDR1 and CDR2: SSHAT and FNYEAQ (reference sequence). This CDR3 has 16 residues. DNA for the CDR3: TGTGCTAGCAGCTTAAGACTAGCGGCGTCCTACAATGAGCAGTTCTTC. Translated, it gives CASSLRLAASYNEQFF.

The CDR3 loop reads CASSLGRRWGQGNTEAFF. In DNA, the CDR3 is TGTGCCAGCAGCTTAGGGCGGCGGTGGGGGCAGGGTAACACTGAAGCTTTCTTT. This chain connects TRBV11-2 to TRBJ1-1; D possibly corresponds to TRBD1 (6 bases). The V end lost 1 base, the J end lost 2 bases, and 20 bases lay between the germline ends. CDR1 and CDR2 from the germline V gene are SGHAT and FQNNGV. CDR3 length: 18 amino acids.

The rearrangement uses TRBV2 and TRBJ1-1, with D perhaps matching TRBD1 (5 bases). The CDR3 has 15 amino acids. Trimming shortened V by 1 base and J by 0 bases, and 9 bases separated the two germline ends. Germline V gene data show CDR1 as SNHLY and CDR2 as FYNNEI. The CDR3: CASSEGGSMNTEAFF. CDR3 DNA: TGTGCCAGCAGTGAAGGGGGCTCCATGAACACTGAAGCTTTCTTT. The complete variable domain, with remaining parts taken from reference TRBV2 and TRBJ1-1, reads EPEVTQTPSHQVTQMGQEVILRCVPISNHLYFYWYRQILGQKVEFLVSFYNNEISEKSEIFDDQFSVERPDGSNFTLKIRSTKLEDSAMYFCASSEGGSMNTEAFFGQGTRLTVV.

The chain is built from TRBV25-1 and TRBJ2-3; D may be TRBD1 (6 bases). Looked up from germline, CDR1 is MGHDK and CDR2 is SYGVNS. V was shortened by 3 bases and J by 4 bases, with 14 bases between the two germline ends. CDR3 length: 15 residues. The CDR3 region is CASSDWAGVADTQYF. The CDR3 coding sequence is TGTGCCAGCAGTGATTGGGCAGGGGTGGCAGATACGCAGTATTTT.

This clone showed up just a few times. J is TRBJ1-4 and V is TRBV6-6; a weak D match, TRBD1 (5 bases). CDR1 MNHNY and CDR2 SVGAGI come from the germline V gene (reference sequence). The CDR3 length is 15 residues. With 6 bases removed from V and 5 bases from J, the gap between germline ends came to 16 bases. Written as DNA, the CDR3 is TGTGCCAGCAGCCGGCAGTTGGGGCCCAATGAAAAACTGTTTTTT. Its protein is CASSRQLGPNEKLFF.

The chain recombines TRBV6-1 with TRBJ2-3; 8 nucleotides align to TRBD2. CDR3 size: 16 residues. In germline, CDR1 is MNHNS, CDR2 SASEGT. V was clipped by 1 base and J by 4 bases; unmatched bases: 7. DNA for the CDR3: TGTGCCAGCAGTGAAGAAATTAGCGGGGCGGCAGATACGCAGTATTTT. Its translation: CASSEEISGAADTQYF.

The V gene is TRBV18, the J gene TRBJ2-7; D unresolved. Trimming shortened V by 3 bases and J by 5 bases, and 14 bases separated the two germline ends. Germline V CDR1 and CDR2: KGHSH, LQKENI. This CDR3 comprises 14 residues. DNA for the CDR3: TGTGCCAGCTCACCCCAACCCTCTCAGGACGAGCAGTACTTC. Translating gives CASSPQPSQDEQYF.

The DNA of the CDR3 is TGCGCCAGCAGCTTGGACAGGGAAGGGACTAAGAATGGCTACACCTTC. The encoded protein is CASSLDREGTKNGYTF. The chain links TRBV5-1 to TRBJ1-2; D perhaps matches TRBD1 (6 bases). Germline lookup yields CDR1 SGHRS and CDR2 YFSETQ. V was trimmed by 0 bases and J by 6 bases, leaving 18 bases between them. This CDR3 has 16 amino acids.

V usage is TRBV19 and J usage is TRBJ2-7, with 8 bases aligning to TRBD1. The V segment lost 3 bases and the J segment 1 base; nucleotides outside the gene matches: 5. The CDR3 has 15 residues. CDR1 and CDR2 from the germline V gene are LNHDA and SQIVND (reference sequence). CDR3 sequence (DNA): TGTGCCAGTAGTATCTCGGACAGGGTGTCCTACGAGCAGTACTTC. It translates to CASSISDRVSYEQYF.

The V gene is TRBV9, the J gene TRBJ1-3, with unresolved D. Germline CDR1 is SGDLS and CDR2 is YYNGEE. The V and J ends lost 1 base and 8 bases respectively, with 16 bases between them. CDR3 length: 15 amino acids. The CDR3 DNA reads TGTGCCAGCAGCGTATACTCAGCCGGAGGAGACACCATATATTTT. Protein: CASSVYSAGGDTIYF. The complete variable domain, with remaining parts taken from reference TRBV9 and TRBJ1-3, reads DSGVTQTPKHLITATGQRVTLRCSPRSGDLSVYWYQQSLDQGLQFLIQYYNGEERAKGNILERFSAQQFPDLHSELNLSSLELGDSALYFCASSVYSAGGDTIYFGEGSWLTVV.

In this sample, this clone turned up once. The chain links TRBV18 to TRBJ1-1; 10 bases align to TRBD1. The J segment lost 8 bases and the V segment lost 3 bases, leaving 3 bases of the junction unmatched. CDR1 KGHSH and CDR2 LQKENI come from the germline V gene. CDR3 size: 13 residues. The CDR3 sequence: CASSPGQGPEAFF. The CDR3 nucleotides are TGTGCCAGCTCACCGGGACAGGGGCCCGAAGCTTTCTTT.

This chain joins TRBV5-1 and TRBJ2-7; 12 bases are a match to TRBD2. The CDR3 loop spans 17 amino acids. V dropped 0 bases and J dropped 0; count of bases not matched to a gene: 4. CDR1 is SGHRS and CDR2 is YFSETQ in the germline V gene. The CDR3 DNA is TGCGCCAGCAGCTTGGGACTAGCGGGGGATCTCTCCTACGAGCAGTACTTC. It translates to CASSLGLAGDLSYEQYF.

The rearrangement uses TRBV7-6 and TRBJ2-1, with 7 bases identical to TRBD2. This CDR3 has 15 amino acids. J was trimmed by 5 bases and V by 5 bases; bases with no gene match: 9. Per the germline V gene, CDR1 is SGHVS and CDR2 is FNYEAQ. The chain's CDR3 is CASSPYLGGNNEQFF. The CDR3 coding sequence is TGTGCCAGCAGCCCTTACCTCGGGGGGAACAATGAGCAGTTCTTC.

V usage is TRBV7-8 and J usage is TRBJ2-5; 13 bases fit TRBD2. V shed 0 bases, J shed 5 bases, and the junction held 3 bases outside the gene matches. The CDR3 has 16 amino acids. Germline V gives CDR1 SGHVS, CDR2 FQNEAQ. The CDR3, as DNA: TGTGCCAGCAGCTTAGCACTAGCGGGGGGGCGGGAGACCCAGTACTTC. Translation gives CASSLALAGGRETQYF.